This T cell receptor (beta chain) stems from a study of blood T cell repertoires in COVID-19 (TCRdb year 2020). Broadly, across the study: Samples from collaborators originated in the United States, Italy and Spain and spanned both the acute and convalescent phases of COVID-19. Nearly every sample came with metadata listing a de-identified subject ID, COVID-19 status, age in years and sex. Samples were obtained from the ongoing ImmuneRACE study (first 160 participants) and from about 1,300 subjects provided by 6 global collaborators. Where HLA class I and class II types were available, the types were taken from metadata supplied by the sample provider, not from assay-based typing. Deeply sampled blood TCRbeta repertoires from subjects exposed to, actively infected with, or recovered from COVID-19 were included in the dataset. The repertoires were released in a freely available public database intended as a resource for research on the immune response to SARS-CoV-2. The prospective study material was composed of cDNA or gDNA derived from T cells, B-cell-depleted T cells, or PBMCs.

There are a few counts of this clone. It lacks a known antigen. The sample holds no much larger clone one base away, and base qualities are not on file. Participants in the prospective study were aged roughly 18 to 90 years, lived in under 30 United States geographic areas, and enrolled through a virtual design. In the prospective study, participants were assigned to cohorts based on the clinical history participants reported in a screening survey and a study questionnaire. Recovered participants in ImmuneRACE Cohort 3 were defined by two consecutive negative NP/OP PCR tests, clearance by a healthcare professional, or resolution of symptoms. In the prospective study, whole blood, serum and a nasopharyngeal or oropharyngeal swab were collected from each participant by mobile phlebotomists. Over a roughly two-month period, participants in the prospective study had the option of providing additional blood draws and questionnaires. Before DNA extraction, blood samples from the prospective study were shipped at room temperature or frozen.

Paper-wide results and their limitations: The quantity of clinical and demographic metadata differed by source and by participant and was supplied without curation.

The germline V gene (reference sequence) gives CDR1 as SEHNR and CDR2 as FQNEAQ. Reading from cysteine to phenylalanine, the CDR3 counts 14 amino acids. Only CDR3 DNA is held: 42 bases, read in frame from base 1. The germline ends are 10 bases apart after V is trimmed by 7 bases and J by 0 bases. TCRbeta CDR3 regions were amplified from genomic DNA using the immunoSEQ Assay, a bias-controlled multiplex PCR. On the study's bioinformatics: The number of nucleated cells in each sample was estimated by amplification of reference gene primers within the assay. Sequence reads were collapsed and filtered to measure the absolute abundance of every unique TCRbeta CDR3 rearrangement. For each sample, productive Simpson clonality was calculated by taking the square root of Simpson's diversity index across productive rearrangements. What TCRdb holds here is the immuneACCESS table cut down to in-frame rearrangements. Part of the clones is not present; checked against another copy, under half of the missing clones reflect an unresolved V gene, and the others are unexplained. V, J and clone size derive from that table, while D and trimming were established from the DNA sequence. Counted in this sample were 200,000 to 250,000 clones; about four fifths of them appeared once. The top ten clonotypes cover 3% to 3.5% of the sample.

This clonotype originated in a woman aged 55-70 years who had recovered from COVID-19. The chain was built from TRBV7-9 and TRBJ2-1; no D gene is confidently identified. The sample was PBMCs or T cells enriched from blood (not recorded which). This receptor has the CDR3 CASTTSGSYNEQFF. The bases read TGTGCCAGCACCACTTCGGGCTCCTACAATGAGCAGTTCTTC.